This T cell receptor beta chain comes out of a study of blood T cell repertoires in COVID-19. Looking at the study overall: Sample material is recorded as cDNA or gDNA derived from T cells, B-cell-depleted T cells, or PBMCs.

Germline V lookup: CDR1 LGHNA, CDR2 YNFKEQ. V dropped 3 bases and J dropped 5; count of bases not matched to a gene: 4. This CDR3 has 14 residues. Method: immunoSEQ multiplex PCR; TCRdb's copy keeps in-frame clones and lacks some. Of some 40,000 clones listed, about four fifths were seen once; the top ten hold around 45%. The source of this sequence is a woman over 75 with acute or convalescent COVID-19. Sequenced sample: peripheral blood. V and J are TRBV4-2 and TRBJ2-5; 9 bases align to TRBD1. CDR3 in DNA: TGTGCCAGCAGCCAGCAGACAGGGGGGGAGACCCAGTACTTC. Translated, it gives CASSQQTGGETQYF.